The 19 T cell receptor beta chains reported below all come from one sample, sequenced in a study of T cell repertoires in cytomegalovirus infection. Via MiXCR, TCRdb re-called the reads, giving one row per CDR3 protein. This sample carries around 530,000 distinct CDR3 sequences, 26% of them seen once, and the ten largest clones take roughly 13%. Sequencing was performed on PBMCs. Every receptor here comes from a human donor in good health (CMV status not recorded). Some clones in this sample may be carry-over from other donors' samples.

This clonotype was found a few times. V usage is TRBV6-6 and J usage is TRBJ2-1; 8 nucleotides match TRBD2. The V gene end was trimmed by 8 bases and the J gene end by 12 bases; junction bases not matched to a gene: 6. Germline V lookup: CDR1 MNHNY, CDR2 SVGAGI (reference sequence). This CDR3 is built from 11 residues. CDR3 amino acids: CASESSGRQFF. The CDR3 nucleotides read TGTGCCAGCGAATCTAGCGGGCGGCAGTTCTTC.

There are a few counts of this clonotype. DNA of the CDR3: TGTGCCAGCAGTCCTAACCCGGGGGTCGGTGAGCAGTTCTTC. Its translation: CASSPNPGVGEQFF. This chain joins TRBV28 and TRBJ2-1, with TRBD2 as a possible D gene (6 bases). Germline CDR1 is MDHEN and CDR2 is SYDVKM. This CDR3 has 14 amino acids. Trimming pared 5 bases from V and 9 bases from J, leaving 17 bases between.

The chain employs TRBV7-3 and TRBJ2-1; 11 bases fit TRBD2. The CDR3 runs to 16 residues. CDR1 is SGHTA and CDR2 is FQGTGA in the germline V gene. Trimming at V came to 1 base and at J to 9 bases, leaving 8 bases not matched to a gene. This CDR3 is CASSLRLAGGRGEQFF. CDR3 bases: TGTGCCAGCAGCTTAAGGCTAGCGGGAGGTAGGGGTGAGCAGTTCTTC.

The chain is built from TRBV28 and TRBJ1-5, with D tentatively TRBD1 (6 bases). V lost 4 bases and J lost 3, with 13 bases in between. Germline loops: CDR1 MDHEN, CDR2 SYDVKM. The CDR3 length is 15 residues. The CDR3 protein is CASSYADSFNQPQHF. CDR3 bases: TGTGCCAGCAGTTATGCGGACAGTTTCAATCAGCCCCAGCATTTT.

This rearrangement joins TRBV24-1 to TRBJ2-3, with 8 nucleotides matching TRBD2. V dropped 2 bases and J dropped 0; count of bases not matched to a gene: 3. Germline V CDR1 and CDR2: KGHDR, SFDVKD. The CDR3 runs to 16 residues. The CDR3 nucleotides are TGTGCCACCAGTGATTCCCCTAGCGGGAGCACAGATACGCAGTATTTT. Encoded protein: CATSDSPSGSTDTQYF.

The rearrangement joins TRBV6-1 to TRBJ2-7; D ambiguous. The CDR3 runs 12 residues. V lost 5 bases and J lost 5, with 10 bases in between. Germline V gene sequence: CDR1 MNHNS, CDR2 SASEGT. The CDR3 region is CASSRSFNEQYV. Written as DNA, the CDR3 is TGTGCCAGCAGTCGCAGTTTTAACGAGCAGTACGTC.

This clonotype was counted a few times. This chain links TRBV20-1 with TRBJ2-3; 11 nucleotides align to TRBD2. The CDR3 consists of 16 residues. Losses at the gene ends were 5 bases for V and 3 bases for J; bases not matched to a gene: 10. Per germline, CDR1 DFQATT and CDR2 SNEGSKA (reference sequence). The CDR3 region has the DNA TGCAGTGCTCACTCCGGGACTAGCGGCTTGACAGATACGCAGTATTTT. Translating it yields CSAHSGTSGLTDTQYF.

This clonotype was seen more than once but under ten times. The V gene is TRBV12-3 or TRBV12-4, the J gene TRBJ1-5; the match to TRBD1 covers 10 bases. The CDR3 runs to 15 residues. J lost 8 bases, V lost 6 bases, and 10 bases had no gene match. The CDR3 spells CASSSDRGSSKPQHF. The DNA of the CDR3 is TGTGCCAGCAGCTCGGACAGGGGGTCCTCTAAGCCCCAGCATTTT.

The V gene is TRBV6-2 or TRBV6-3, the J gene TRBJ1-6; a weak D match, TRBD1 (6 bases). The CDR3 covers 16 residues. Germline CDR1 is MNHEY and CDR2 is SVGEGT. Trimming removed 0 bases from V and 7 bases from J, with 13 bases in between. For the CDR3, the DNA is TGTGCCAGCAGTTACTCTCCAGGGGCCACGAATTCACCCCTCCACTTT. Its translation: CASSYSPGATNSPLHF.

This clonotype was seen only a few times. V and J are TRBV6-2 or TRBV6-3 and TRBJ1-2, with D unclear. There are 12 residues in the CDR3. Trimming took off 10 bases at V and 1 base at J, with 10 bases between the two ends. Per the germline V gene, CDR1 is MNHEY and CDR2 is SVGEGT. The CDR3 is CATGGLNYGYTF. The CDR3, as DNA: TGTGCCACGGGAGGACTTAACTATGGCTACACCTTC.

This clonotype was seen at least ten times. The chain joins TRBV7-2 to TRBJ2-2, with TRBD2 matching 8 bases. CDR1 and CDR2 (germline): SGHTA, FQGNSA. V lost 5 bases to trimming and J lost 2 bases; unmatched junction nucleotides: 7. The CDR3 has 16 amino acids. The CDR3 loop reads CASSPRSGSNTGELFF. The DNA for the CDR3 is TGTGCCAGCAGCCCACGCAGCGGGAGCAACACCGGGGAGCTGTTTTTT.

This clonotype appeared a few times. The chain carries TRBV6-1 and TRBJ2-5; 8 nucleotides match TRBD1. The CDR3 is 14 residues long. CDR1 MNHNS and CDR2 SASEGT come from the germline V gene. V lost 3 bases to trimming and J lost 2 bases; unmatched junction nucleotides: 2. CDR3 residues: CASSEWTGQETQYF. The CDR3 nucleotides are TGTGCCAGCAGTGAGTGGACAGGGCAAGAGACCCAGTACTTC.

The genes are TRBV28 and TRBJ1-2; 7 nucleotides match TRBD1. The CDR3 spans 14 residues. Unmatched junction bases numbered 7, after V lost 6 bases and J lost 3 bases. Germline lookup yields CDR1 MDHEN and CDR2 SYDVKM. CDR3 residues: CASSLTGKYYGYTF. CDR3 nucleotide sequence: TGTGCCAGCAGCCTGACAGGGAAGTACTATGGCTACACCTTC.

This clonotype was seen a few times. The V and J genes are TRBV11-3 and TRBJ2-3, with 8 bases matching TRBD2. The CDR3 sequence is 14 residues long. Germline CDR1 SGHNT, CDR2 YENEEA. The junction had 6 bases not matched to a gene; V was cut back by 5 bases and J by 5 bases. The CDR3 here is CASSPREGEDTQYF. The CDR3 DNA reads TGTGCCAGCAGCCCTCGGGAGGGCGAAGATACGCAGTATTTT. The full variable domain, in which reference TRBV11-3 and TRBJ2-3 provide the parts outside the CDR3, is EAGVVQSPRYKIIEKKQPVAFWCNPISGHNTLYWYLQNLGQGPELLIRYENEEAVDDSQLPKDRFSAERLKGVDSTLKIQPAELGDSAVYLCASSPREGEDTQYFGPGTRLTVL.

This clonotype came up a few times. The chain joins TRBV20-1 to TRBJ2-5, with no clear D. The V and J ends lost 2 bases and 2 bases respectively, with 9 bases between them. The CDR3 extends over 13 amino acids. CDR1 and CDR2 (germline): DFQATT, SNEGSKA (reference sequence). CDR3 bases: TGCAGTGCTAGAAGTCAGGATCAAGAGACCCAGTACTTC. Encoded protein: CSARSQDQETQYF.

The chain has TRBV28 and TRBJ2-7; 8 bases fit TRBD2. This CDR3 comprises 13 residues. Per germline, CDR1 MDHEN and CDR2 SYDVKM. The V and J ends lost 7 bases and 0 bases, in that order; junction bases with no gene match: 2. The CDR3 is CASIAGSSYEQYF. The CDR3 nucleotides read TGTGCCAGCATAGCGGGGAGCTCCTACGAGCAGTACTTC.

The V gene is TRBV6-8, the J gene TRBJ2-1; D possibly corresponds to TRBD2 (6 bases). Germline V lookup: CDR1 MNHGY, CDR2 SAAAGT. This CDR3 has 17 amino acids. Between the trimmed V and J ends, which lost 5 bases and 6 bases, there was a span of 23 bases. CDR3 residues: CASSHHGTGVGINEQFF. For the CDR3, the DNA is TGTGCCAGCAGTCACCACGGGACGGGAGTGGGGATCAATGAGCAGTTCTTC.

The sample holds a few counts of this clonotype. The V gene is TRBV6-5, the J gene TRBJ1-4; unclear D gene. The V end was cut by 2 bases, the J end by 8 bases, with 9 bases between. CDR3 size: 13 residues. Germline assignment: CDR1 MNHEY and CDR2 SVGAGI. The CDR3 DNA reads TGTGCCAGCAGTTACGCGGACGGGGAAAAACTGTTTTTT. Translating gives CASSYADGEKLFF.

This sequence joins TRBV7-8 and TRBJ2-7; D uncertain. This CDR3 spans 15 amino acids. Germline lookup yields CDR1 SGHVS and CDR2 FQNEAQ. Trimming shortened V by 5 bases and J by 6 bases, and 20 bases separated the two germline ends. The CDR3 reads CASSQNLAVTCEQYV. The CDR3 coding sequence is TGTGCCAGCAGCCAAAATTTAGCCGTTACGTGCGAGCAGTACGTC.